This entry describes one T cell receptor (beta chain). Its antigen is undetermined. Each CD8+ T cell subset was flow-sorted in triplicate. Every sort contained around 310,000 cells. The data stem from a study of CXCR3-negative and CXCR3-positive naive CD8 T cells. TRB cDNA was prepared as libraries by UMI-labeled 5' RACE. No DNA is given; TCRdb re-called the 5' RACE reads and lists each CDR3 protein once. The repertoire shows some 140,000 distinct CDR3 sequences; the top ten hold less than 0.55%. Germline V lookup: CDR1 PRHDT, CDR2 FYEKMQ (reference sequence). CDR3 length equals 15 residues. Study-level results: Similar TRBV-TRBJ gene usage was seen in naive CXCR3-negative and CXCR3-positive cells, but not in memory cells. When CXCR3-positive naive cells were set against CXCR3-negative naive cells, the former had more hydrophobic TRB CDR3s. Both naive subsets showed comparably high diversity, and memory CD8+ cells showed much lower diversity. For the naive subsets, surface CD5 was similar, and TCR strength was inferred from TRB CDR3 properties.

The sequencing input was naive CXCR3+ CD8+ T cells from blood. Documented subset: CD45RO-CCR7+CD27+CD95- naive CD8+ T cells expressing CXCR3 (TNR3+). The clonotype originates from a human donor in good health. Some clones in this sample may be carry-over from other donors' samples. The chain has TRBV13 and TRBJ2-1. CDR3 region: CASSLAVRMGNEQFF.